The present entry profiles one TCR beta chain with its context. The antigen it recognizes is unknown. The conserved closing phenylalanine or tryptophan is absent in this CDR3, likely reflecting a read error. The library was built by means of 5' RACE. TCRdb names Illumina HiSeq 2000 as the instrument used. A universal primer binding site was introduced by template switching, and a unique molecular identifier was present in the final cDNA, enabling accurate counting of TCR cDNA molecules. Specific primers in the conserved constant-segment region were used to synthesize first-strand cDNA for TCR alpha and beta chains. To control for contamination, every cDNA library carried two barcodes: a SMART-Mk sample barcode plus Illumina barcodes. TruSeq adapter sequences, together with Illumina sample barcodes, were added in two successive PCR steps. Sequencing of the TCR alpha and beta cDNA libraries was done on the Illumina HiSeq platform using custom primers. For the original study's pipeline: Unique molecular identifiers were extracted from raw reads with MiGEC, and CDR3 positions were determined with MiXCR. For each individual, recombination models were inferred using an EM algorithm with the repgenHMM and IGoR tools. Shared clonotypes were analyzed with the tcR package in R, and sharing was normalized by the product of cloneset sizes. To study raw recombination free of thymic and clonal selection effects, out-of-frame nonproductive sequences were analyzed. The public sequencing data were trimmed at Q25 with fastp and processed into clonotypes with MiXCR by TCRdb, which kept only in-frame beta chains. Under each unique CDR3 protein, matching rows form one entry showing the most common genes and DNA. For this entry, the V and J calls and clone size follow TCRdb and not the study's own pipeline. For this sample there are 1.5 million to 2 million distinct CDR3 sequences; less than 35% appear just once. The top ten constitute 0.25% to 0.3% of the sample.

Every donor was a healthy Caucasian. The CDR3 totals 15 residues, both ends included. Only CDR3 DNA is held: 45 bases, read in frame from base 1. The germline V gene provides CDR1 SNHLY and CDR2 FYNNEI. Germline trimming: 4 bases from V, 11 bases from J; junction bases outside gene matches: 16. The record originates from a study of identical twins (dated by TCRdb to 2016 to 2017). Study-wide context: To test whether fetal clonotypes persist, this study deep-sequenced TCR alpha and beta repertoires from monozygotic twins, from unrelated adults of various ages, and from cord blood. Replicate twin experiments were performed at different times using different library preparation protocols to rule out contamination.

The investigation overall reported the following: Excess twin sharing in beta out-of-frame sequences was weaker because fewer shared sequences lowered the signal-to-noise ratio. Recombination models systematically underestimated out-of-frame TCR alpha sharing in monozygotic twins but agreed with sharing between unrelated individuals. Compared with coincidental sharing between unrelated individuals, out-of-frame TCR alpha sequences shared between twins had an excess of sequences with low generation probability. Fewer insertions were carried by abundant cord blood beta clonotypes, a similar but weaker trend appeared in young adult naive repertoires, and no such trend appeared in memory repertoires. Zero-insertion analyses could be partly confounded by invariant T cells such as MAIT and iNKT, although diverse VJ usage argued against such confounding for most clonotypes. Conclusions relied on cross-sectional statistical analysis, since the same donors could not be followed over many years.

This receptor was obtained from a newborn girl in good health. Sequencing input: cord blood. The rearrangement combines TRBV2 with TRBJ2-5; the junction holds 7 bases that match TRBD1. The nucleotides read TGTGCCAGCAGTGTAAAAAGGGACAGCCCCCGAGAGCAGTACTTG. Translated, this is CASSVKRDSPREQYL.